The clone carrying this TCR beta chain was counted once. The CDR3 extends over 15 amino acids. The repertoire was sequenced with immunoSEQ multiplex PCR; TCRdb's copy has only in-frame clones and lacks some. The sample has 2 million to 2.5 million clones, 85% to 95% seen once. This specimen comes from a study of shared clonotypes between healthy human individuals. This clonotype was obtained from a man aged 18-30 years in good health. The sample comprised naive CD4+ T cells sorted from blood. Indicated subset: CD45RA+ positively selected. The chain has TRBV12-2 and TRBJ2-7; the DNA was not compared with TRBD2, the D call given in the table. TRBV12-2 is described as a pseudogene. The DNA of the CDR3 is TGTGCAAGTCGCTTAAAAGGGGGGGCCGTCTTCGAGCAGTACTTC. Its translation is CASRLKGGAVFEQYF.